Listed below are T cell receptor beta chains from one sample, sequenced in a study of blood T cell repertoires in COVID-19. Using immunoSEQ multiplex PCR, the repertoire was profiled, and TCRdb retains in-frame clones only, with some absent. This sample has about 130,000 clones, with about 90% found just once. What was sequenced was peripheral blood. The source is a woman in her sixties or seventies with acute or convalescent COVID-19. Each CDR3 is given with its conserved first and last residue. Each record gives: D gene, clone size, V gene, J gene, CDR3 DNA, CDR3 protein. The D gene is left open where the match is weak. The size entry is marked missing in some rows and otherwise reads once, few, many or a size class.

TRBD2	NA	TRBV19	TRBJ2-3	TGTGCCAGTAGTCTATTAGCGGGACCTAGCACAGATACGCAGTATTTT	CASSLLAGPSTDTQYF
NA	NA	TRBV7-2	TRBJ1-2	TGTGCCAGCAGCTTGGGCGGACAGTCCTATGGCTACACCTTC	CASSLGGQSYGYTF
TRBD1	NA	TRBV6-5	TRBJ1-2	TGTGCCAGCAGTCCCGGACAGGGGAACTATGGCTACACCTTC	CASSPGQGNYGYTF
NA	few	TRBV6-2/TRBV6-3	TRBJ2-7	TGTGCCAGCAGTGCGAGCGGGCTCTCCTACGAGCAGTACTTC	CASSASGLSYEQYF
TRBD1	NA	TRBV29-1	TRBJ2-5	TGCAGCGTAGCAGGGGGTTTCGAGACCCAGTACTTC	CSVAGGFETQYF
TRBD1	NA	TRBV5-1	TRBJ2-1	TGCGCCAGCAGCATCGGACAGGCCAATGAGCAGTTCTTC	CASSIGQANEQFF
TRBD1	NA	TRBV27	TRBJ2-7	TGTGCCAGCAGTCCCTACCTAGGGACAGGGAACTACGAGCAGTACTTC	CASSPYLGTGNYEQYF
NA	NA	TRBV18	TRBJ1-2	TGTGCCAGCTCACCACGAGTCAACCCCCTAGCGGGACAAAGAAACTATGGCTACACCTTC	CASSPRVNPLAGQRNYGYTF
TRBD2	NA	TRBV2	TRBJ2-5	TGTGCCAGCAGTGCACCGGGACTAGGGACCCAAGAGACCCAGTACTTC	CASSAPGLGTQETQYF
NA	NA	TRBV29-1	TRBJ2-3	TGCAGCGTTGAGACGGGGACAGATACGCAGTATTTT	CSVETGTDTQYF
NA	NA	TRBV19	TRBJ1-2	TGTGCCAGTGCCCTAGGTTTCGGGGTTGGTGGCTACACCTTC	CASALGFGVGGYTF
TRBD2	NA	TRBV27	TRBJ2-1	TGTGTGAGCGGGACCACCTACAATGAGCAGTTCTTC	CVSGTTYNEQFF
TRBD1	NA	TRBV28	TRBJ2-7	TGTGCCAGCAGGCTGGGACAGCTCTACGAGCAGTACTTC	CASRLGQLYEQYF
TRBD1	NA	TRBV30	TRBJ1-1	TGTGCCTGGAGGGGACAGGTGAACACTGAAGCTTTCTTT	CAWRGQVNTEAFF
TRBD1	NA	TRBV30	TRBJ2-7	TGTGCCTGGAGTGTACCTGGACAGGGCCCCGTCTTC	CAWSVPGQGPVF